A selection of T cell receptor beta chains follows, all from one sample in a study of vaccination and CD4 T cells after COVID-19. TCRdb processed the PCR reads anew with MiXCR; each CDR3 protein has one entry. The sample holds roughly 9,000 distinct CDR3 sequences, 51% seen once. Their recognized antigens are unknown. The sequenced sample was CD4+ T cells from blood, cultured in vitro. Source of these receptors: a human donor who had recovered from COVID-19. CDR3s include the opening cysteine and the closing phenylalanine or tryptophan. Fields, in order: V gene, J gene, D gene, clone size, CDR3 DNA, CDR3 protein. A D gene is named only where the DNA matches it firmly. Clone size is shown for a subset of rows, as once, few, many or a class of expanded clone.

TRBV4-1,TRBJ1-2,-,-,TGCGCCAGCAGCCAAGGAGGGGGATCGAACTATGGCTACACCTTC,CASSQGGGSNYGYTF
TRBV6-1,TRBJ1-1,TRBD1,-,TGTGCCAGCCCCCGGACAGGGGCGAACACTGAAGCTTTCTTT,CASPRTGANTEAFF
TRBV7-2,TRBJ1-3,-,-,TGTGCCAGCAGCTCTAACAGCTTTGGAAACACCATATATTTT,CASSSNSFGNTIYF
TRBV19,TRBJ2-1,-,-,TGTGCCAGTGGGAGAGACATCAGCTCCTACAATGAGCAGTTCTTC,CASGRDISSYNEQFF
TRBV28,TRBJ2-7,-,few,TGTGCCAGCACCCCGGGGGACACCACTTTCTACGAGCAGTACTTC,CASTPGDTTFYEQYF
TRBV20-1,TRBJ2-7,TRBD1,-,TGCAGTGCTAGTTACGGACAGGGCCCAACCTACGAGCAGTACTTC,CSASYGQGPTYEQYF
TRBV27,TRBJ2-7,TRBD1,few,TGTGCCAGCAGTCCGCAGGGGGCAGCCTACGAGCAGTACTTC,CASSPQGAAYEQYF
TRBV7-6,TRBJ2-2,-,few,TGTGCCAGCAGCTTAACCGCAGGGATCGGGGAGCTGTTTTTT,CASSLTAGIGELFF
TRBV10-3,TRBJ2-3,TRBD2,once,TGTGCCATCAGCGTCCGGGGACTAGCGGGAGGGCCATTGATAGATACGCAGTATTTT,CAISVRGLAGGPLIDTQYF
TRBV12-3/TRBV12-4,TRBJ1-1,-,few,TGTGCCAGCAGTTTGGGGCAGGGAAAAGGTAGCACTGAAGCTTTCTTT,CASSLGQGKGSTEAFF
TRBV20-1,TRBJ1-1,TRBD1,hyperexpanded,TGCAGTGCTCCGGGACAGGGGGACACTGAAGCTTTCTTT,CSAPGQGDTEAFF
TRBV10-3,TRBJ2-7,TRBD1,few,TGTGCCATCAGATACGGACAGGGGGCGATCGAGCAGTACTTC,CAIRYGQGAIEQYF
TRBV20-1,TRBJ1-5,-,-,TGCAGTGCTAGAGGGACAGTCAATCAGCCCCAGCATTTT,CSARGTVNQPQHF
TRBV5-1,TRBJ2-5,TRBD1,few,TGCGCCAGCAGCGCCCACAGGGGGCGAGAGACCCAGTACTTC,CASSAHRGRETQYF
TRBV18,TRBJ2-7,TRBD1,-,TGTGCCAGCTCACCCAGACAGGGACGAACCTACGAGCAGTACTTC,CASSPRQGRTYEQYF
TRBV7-2,TRBJ2-7,TRBD2,-,TGTGCCAGCAGCTCGGGACTAGTAGGCAACGAGCAGTACTTC,CASSSGLVGNEQYF
TRBV7-3,TRBJ1-2,-,-,TGTGCCAGCAGCTCTAAGATCGGGATAGGCTATGGCTACACCTTC,CASSSKIGIGYGYTF
TRBV5-4,TRBJ1-2,TRBD1,once,TGTGCCAGCAGCGCCGGACAGGGGGCGGTTGGCTACACCTTC,CASSAGQGAVGYTF
TRBV19,TRBJ1-2,-,-,TGTGCCAGTAGTATGGGCGGGAGTAACTATGGCTACACCTTC,CASSMGGSNYGYTF
TRBV7-2,TRBJ2-2,TRBD1,few,TGTGCCAGCAGCGCCGGGACAGTGGAAACCGGGGAGCTGTTTTTT,CASSAGTVETGELFF
TRBV27,TRBJ1-2,-,-,TGTGCCAGCAGTTTAACCCCCGGACACAACTATGGCTACACCTTC,CASSLTPGHNYGYTF
TRBV20-1,TRBJ1-2,-,few,TGCAGTGCTATCAACAGGGTAGGGTTGGAAGGCTACACCTTC,CSAINRVGLEGYTF
TRBV5-3,TRBJ1-6,-,few,TGTGCCAGCAGCGTTTACCGGGCACCCATCTCACCCCTCCACTTT,CASSVYRAPISPLHF
TRBV5-1,TRBJ1-6,-,-,TGCGCCAGCAGCTCGGACAGTTCAGCGGTGTTGCCCCTCCACTTT,CASSSDSSAVLPLHF
TRBV30,TRBJ1-4,-,-,TGTGCCTGGAGTGGGGGGCACGGTGAAAAACTGTTTTTT,CAWSGGHGEKLFF
TRBV6-5,TRBJ1-1,-,few,TGTGCCAGCAGTTACTCGGATGACAGCTCTGAAGCTTTCTTT,CASSYSDDSSEAFF
TRBV7-2,TRBJ2-5,-,-,TGTGCCAGCAGCCCCGGGACTTCTTTGTACTTC,CASSPGTSLYF
TRBV5-4,TRBJ1-2,-,-,TGTGCCAGCAGCGACGACGGGATCTATGGCTACACCTTC,CASSDDGIYGYTF